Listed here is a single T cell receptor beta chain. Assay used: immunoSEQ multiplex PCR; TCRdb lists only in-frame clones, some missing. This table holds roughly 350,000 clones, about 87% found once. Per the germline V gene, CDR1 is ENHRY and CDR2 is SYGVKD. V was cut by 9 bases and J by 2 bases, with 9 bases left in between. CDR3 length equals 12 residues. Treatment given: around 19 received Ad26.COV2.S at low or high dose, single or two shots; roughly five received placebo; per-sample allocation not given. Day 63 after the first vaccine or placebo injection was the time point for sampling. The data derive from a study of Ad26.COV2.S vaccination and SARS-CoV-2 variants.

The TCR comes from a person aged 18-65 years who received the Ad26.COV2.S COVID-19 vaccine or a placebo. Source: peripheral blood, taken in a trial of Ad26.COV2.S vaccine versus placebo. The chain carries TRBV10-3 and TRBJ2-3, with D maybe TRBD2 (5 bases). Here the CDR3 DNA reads TGTGCCATACAAGGACTCACAGATACGCAGTATTTT. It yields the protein CAIQGLTDTQYF.